These 13 T cell receptor beta chains were all obtained from the same sample, sequenced in a study of cytomegalovirus exposure and HLA in healthy donors. 13 Jbeta primers and 60 Vbeta primers were used for the PCR. Produced via immunoSEQ multiplex PCR; TCRdb's table is partial and in-frame only. This table holds roughly 90,000 clones, roughly four fifths found once. The material sequenced was PBMCs. The receptors here all came from a woman in her thirties or forties in good health and CMV-seropositive.

The chain has TRBV29-1 and TRBJ2-7, with D possibly being TRBD1 (6 bases). The CDR3 consists of 11 residues. V lost 8 bases, J lost 7 bases, and 15 bases lay in between. Germline CDR1 and CDR2: SQVTM and ANQGSEA. The CDR3 DNA sequence: TGCAGCACCTATAGGGGGAATGAGCAGTACTTC. It encodes CSTYRGNEQYF.

V usage is TRBV7-6 and J usage is TRBJ2-3; TRBD2 aligns across 9 bases. J was trimmed by 2 bases and V by 3 bases; bases with no gene match: 9. The CDR3 sequence is 17 residues long. The germline gives CDR1 SGHVS, CDR2 FNYEAQ. The CDR3 bases are TGTGCCAGCAGCTTGGAGGCGGGAGGGGTATACACAGATACGCAGTATTTT. Translation: CASSLEAGGVYTDTQYF.

The sample holds a few counts of this clone. V is TRBV5-1 and J is TRBJ2-1; 9 nucleotides match TRBD2. Trimming cost V 2 bases and J 5 bases; bases outside gene matches: 8. Germline assignment: CDR1 SGHRS and CDR2 YFSETQ. The CDR3 loop spans 16 amino acids. Written as DNA, the CDR3 is TGCGCCAGCAGCTTAACGTTTGGCGGGGGGGACAATGAGCAGTTCTTC. Translation gives CASSLTFGGGDNEQFF.

The J gene is TRBJ1-2, the V gene TRBV18; 7 bases are shared with TRBD1. The germline gives CDR1 KGHSH, CDR2 LQKENI. The CDR3 is 14 amino acids. J lost 8 bases, V lost 3 bases, and 9 bases had no gene match. CDR3 protein: CASSPVGQEGGYTF. The CDR3 nucleotides are TGTGCCAGCTCACCTGTTGGACAGGAGGGAGGCTACACCTTC.

V gene TRBV7-3 combines with J gene TRBJ2-5, with TRBD2 matching over 11 bases. Looked up from germline, CDR1 is SGHTA and CDR2 is FQGTGA. V lost 5 bases to trimming and J lost 4 bases; unmatched junction nucleotides: 3. The CDR3 consists of 14 residues. CDR3 in amino acids: CASSVGLAGETQYF. CDR3 sequence (DNA): TGTGCCAGCAGCGTCGGACTAGCGGGAGAGACCCAGTACTTC.

V gene TRBV7-2 combines with J gene TRBJ2-3, with D possibly being TRBD2 (7 bases). CDR1 is SGHTA and CDR2 is FQGNSA in the germline V gene. The CDR3 loop spans 17 amino acids. V was clipped by 1 base and J by 0 bases, with 14 bases between them. The CDR3 DNA reads TGTGCCAGCAGCTTAGGAACAGGGAGGGGTAGCACAGATACGCAGTATTTT. Translating it yields CASSLGTGRGSTDTQYF.

The genes are TRBV6-6 and TRBJ1-5; 7 bases map to TRBD1. The CDR3 is 15 residues long. V gave up 7 bases and J gave up 2 bases; unmatched junction bases: 8. The germline CDR1 and CDR2 sequences are MNHNY and SVGAGI (reference sequence). CDR3 nucleotides: TGTGCCAGCACCAACAGGGGTCAGGGCAATCAGCCCCAGCATTTT. Amino acids: CASTNRGQGNQPQHF.

V and J are TRBV6-5 and TRBJ2-3; possibly TRBD2 for D (5 bases). The CDR3 contains 13 residues. The germline V and J ends were trimmed by 4 bases and 6 bases, with 11 bases remaining between them. Germline CDR1 and CDR2: MNHEY and SVGAGI. The CDR3 sequence: CASSSDSRDTQYF. The CDR3 DNA sequence: TGTGCCAGCAGTTCGGACTCCCGGGATACGCAGTATTTT.

J is TRBJ1-1 and V is TRBV7-9; D call uncertain. V was pared by 10 bases and J by 11 bases, with 11 bases between. The CDR3 has 9 amino acids. Germline V lookup: CDR1 SEHNR, CDR2 FQNEAQ (reference sequence). DNA for the CDR3: TGTGCCACCGAGGGAGGTGCTTTCTTT. This codes for CATEGGAFF.

This clone was seen more than once but under ten times. CDR3 residues: CASSAQGSLYEQYF. The CDR3 coding sequence is TGTGCCAGCAGCGCACAGGGAAGCCTCTACGAGCAGTACTTC. The J gene is TRBJ2-7, the V gene TRBV5-4; D is possibly TRBD1 (6 bases). Trimming took 4 bases from V and 3 from J, leaving 14 bases between them. The CDR3 has 14 amino acids. Germline V CDR1 and CDR2: SGHNT, YYREEE (reference sequence).

The V gene is TRBV30, the J gene TRBJ1-4, with 8 bases matching TRBD1. CDR3 size: 14 residues. Germline V gene lookup returns CDR1 GTSNPN and CDR2 SVGIG (reference sequence). J lost 7 bases, V lost 1 base, and 5 bases had no gene match. CDR3 in DNA: TGTGCCTGGAGTGCCGGGACAGGCTCTGAAAAACTGTTTTTT. Its protein is CAWSAGTGSEKLFF.

CDR3 loop: CASSSGQGGATSTDTQYF. DNA for the CDR3: TGCGCCAGCAGCTCCGGACAGGGGGGGGCTACCAGCACAGATACGCAGTATTTT. This chain uses TRBV5-1 with TRBJ2-3; TRBD1 matches at 10 bases. V trimming: 3 bases; J trimming: 0 bases; junction bases outside the gene matches: 10. CDR3 length: 18 amino acids. Germline V gene lookup returns CDR1 SGHRS and CDR2 YFSETQ.

This chain joins TRBV28 and TRBJ2-7, with a possible D match to TRBD2 (6 bases). The V gene's germline CDR1 is MDHEN and CDR2 SYDVKM. The ends were cut back, 2 bases at V and 3 bases at J, with 23 bases in the middle. This CDR3 region has 18 residues. CDR3 region: CASSLQTIYRDGGYEQYF. In nucleotides, the CDR3 is TGTGCCAGCAGTTTACAAACGATTTACCGGGACGGGGGCTACGAGCAGTACTTC.